The next 11 T cell receptor beta chains were all read from a single sample in a study of graft-versus-host responses after intestinal transplantation. Here immunoSEQ multiplex PCR was the method, and the copy in TCRdb shows in-frame clones only, minus some. The sample consists of around 13,000 clones, 70% to 85% of them appearing once. Tissue processing of the graft released intraepithelial and lamina propria lymphocytes from it. The starting material was ileum tissue, obtained 16 days after intestinal transplant. These receptors were obtained from a human patient who received an intestinal transplant, so some T cells may come from the graft donor.

This rearrangement joins TRBV28 to TRBJ2-6; D is perhaps TRBD2 (5 bases). The CDR3 extends over 17 amino acids. Between the trimmed V and J ends, which lost 8 bases and 2 bases, there was a span of 19 bases. Per the germline V gene, CDR1 is MDHEN and CDR2 is SYDVKM. CDR3 protein: CASYGMEATAGANVLTF. The DNA for the CDR3 is TGTGCCAGCTATGGAATGGAGGCGACTGCTGGGGCCAACGTCCTGACTTTC.

V usage is TRBV2 and J usage is TRBJ2-3; TRBD1 matches at 11 bases. V gave up 8 bases and J gave up 5 bases; unmatched junction bases: 9. In germline, CDR1 is SNHLY, CDR2 FYNNEI. CDR3 size: 15 residues. In nucleotides, the CDR3 is TGTGCCAGCTTAGGGACAGGGGGTCTACTAGATACGCAGTATTTT. Its protein is CASLGTGGLLDTQYF.

This chain joins TRBV6-5 and TRBJ1-2; possibly TRBD1 for D (5 bases). The CDR3 is 14 amino acids. Germline-derived CDR1 and CDR2 are MNHEY and SVGAGI. Trimming left V 5 bases short and J 3 bases short, with 13 bases between. The CDR3, as DNA: TGTGCCAGCAGTCCGTGGGGCGGGGACTATGGCTACACCTTC. Protein sequence: CASSPWGGDYGYTF.

The chain carries TRBV25-1 and TRBJ2-7; 11 nucleotides match TRBD1. Unmatched junction bases numbered 4, after V lost 3 bases and J lost 3 bases. The CDR3 consists of 15 residues. Germline V lookup: CDR1 MGHDK, CDR2 SYGVNS. CDR3 loop: CASSDLGTGGYEQYF. CDR3 bases: TGTGCCAGCAGTGACCTCGGGACAGGGGGCTACGAGCAGTACTTC.

V gene TRBV7-3 combines with J gene TRBJ1-1; no clear D gene. With 1 base removed from V and 1 base from J, the gap between germline ends came to 7 bases. This CDR3 has 14 amino acids. The germline CDR1 and CDR2 sequences are SGHTA and FQGTGA. The CDR3 loop is CASSLSGENTEAFF. The CDR3 coding sequence is TGTGCCAGCAGCTTAAGCGGGGAGAACACTGAAGCTTTCTTT.

The J gene is TRBJ1-2, the V gene TRBV28, with 7 bases fitting TRBD1. The CDR3 is 12 amino acids. From germline, CDR1 is MDHEN and CDR2 SYDVKM. Losses at the gene ends were 10 bases for V and 4 bases for J; bases not matched to a gene: 6. The CDR3 DNA reads as TGTGCCACCACCGGGACAGTCTATGGCTACACCTTC. It translates to CATTGTVYGYTF.

The chain couples TRBV18 to TRBJ1-2, with a possible D match to TRBD1 (5 bases). Germline CDR1 reads KGHSH; CDR2 reads LQKENI. V was pared by 3 bases and J by 4 bases, with 18 bases between. This CDR3 is built from 16 residues. The CDR3 DNA is TGTGCCAGCTCACCTAACGCGGACACGCCTGGCTATGGCTACACCTTC. Translated: CASSPNADTPGYGYTF.

The chain links TRBV4-1 to TRBJ2-2; 13 bases agree with TRBD2. V was pared by 0 bases and J by 6 bases, with 10 bases of the junction left unmatched. Germline values: CDR1 MGHRA, CDR2 YSYEKL. CDR3 size: 19 residues. For the CDR3, the DNA is TGCGCCAGCAGCCAAGATTTTCATGGGACTAGCGGGATCGCCGGGGAGCTGTTTTTT. Its protein product is CASSQDFHGTSGIAGELFF.

The rearrangement uses TRBV15 and TRBJ1-3; the D is unclear. V lost 0 bases to trimming and J lost 2 bases, with 8 bases between them. From germline, CDR1 is LNHNV and CDR2 YYDKDF (reference sequence). The CDR3 runs 15 residues. This CDR3 is CATSRDITTGNTIYF. As DNA, the CDR3 is TGTGCCACCAGCAGAGACATTACAACTGGAAACACCATATATTTT.

This sequence joins TRBV18 and TRBJ2-1; 8 nucleotides match TRBD2. Germline loops: CDR1 KGHSH, CDR2 LQKENI. V trimming: 3 bases; J trimming: 0 bases; junction bases outside the gene matches: 4. The CDR3 has 16 amino acids. For the CDR3, the DNA is TGTGCCAGCTCACCCCTAGCGGGCAGCTCCTACAATGAGCAGTTCTTC. It yields the protein CASSPLAGSSYNEQFF.

This chain links TRBV14 with TRBJ2-3; 8 bases align to TRBD2. The CDR3 extends over 18 amino acids. V gave up 4 bases and J gave up 3 bases; unmatched junction bases: 15. CDR1 and CDR2 from the germline V gene are SGHDN and FVKESK. The CDR3 sequence is CASSPKREKGEKTDTQYF. The CDR3 DNA is TGTGCCAGCAGCCCGAAGCGGGAGAAAGGGGAAAAAACAGATACGCAGTATTTT.